A selection of T cell receptor beta chains follows, all from one sample in a study of neurological immune-mediated disorders. TCRdb re-derived calls from the 5' RACE reads in MiXCR, one entry per CDR3 protein. The sample shows about 58,000 distinct CDR3 sequences, 3% to 4% of them seen only once. Specimen: PBMCs. The receptors come from a woman aged 60-75 years with multiple sclerosis. The CDR3 runs from the conserved cysteine through the conserved F or W. D genes are given only for firm matches.

v_gene	j_gene	d_gene	CDR3aa
TRBV28	TRBJ1-1	NA	CASSKGGAQNTEAFF
TRBV6-6	TRBJ1-5	NA	CASSSLRQPQHF
TRBV7-9	TRBJ2-2	NA	CASSLTIRGFANTGELFF
TRBV9	TRBJ2-1	NA	CASTAGTEINNEQFF
TRBV6-5	TRBJ2-2	NA	CASSYEVANTGELFF
TRBV10-2	TRBJ2-3	NA	CASSEYSGTQRDTQYF
TRBV12-3/TRBV12-4	TRBJ1-2	NA	CASSFSRGDDGYTF
TRBV28	TRBJ1-4	TRBD1	CASNLGGDRGNEKLFF
TRBV7-9	TRBJ2-1	TRBD1	CASSLGLGTGYYNEQFF
TRBV5-6	TRBJ2-3	NA	CASSLAQARVGDTQYF
TRBV10-3	TRBJ1-6	TRBD1	CAIKPGQGSSPLHF
TRBV7-2	TRBJ1-3	NA	CASSPRRSSGNTIYF
TRBV9	TRBJ2-7	NA	CASSPGTKRWYEQYF
TRBV2	TRBJ2-2	NA	CASSALVELFF
TRBV12-3/TRBV12-4	TRBJ1-6	NA	CASSFWTDNSPLHF
TRBV5-5	TRBJ1-2	NA	CASSQIPQPNYGYTF
TRBV6-4	TRBJ2-7	TRBD1	CASSGRTGVAYEQYF
TRBV7-8	TRBJ1-4	TRBD1	CASSWPQGTGENEKLFF
TRBV12-3/TRBV12-4	TRBJ1-2	NA	CASSAPGRPNYGYTF
TRBV12-3/TRBV12-4	TRBJ1-2	TRBD1	CASSSGQGLYYGYTF